What follows is one T cell receptor (beta chain) and its context. This entry is derived from a study of blood T cell repertoires in COVID-19. Overall study context: The United States, Italy and Spain provided the acute and convalescent COVID-19 samples. T cells, B-cell-depleted T cells, or PBMCs provided the cDNA or gDNA that served as material.

In the authors' workflow: Quantification of nucleated cells was approximated via reference gene primer amplification. The protocol was immunoSEQ multiplex PCR, while the TCRdb copy is restricted to in-frame clones and leaves out a portion. V and J calls plus clone size are reproduced from that table; the DNA served to infer D and trimming. The sample includes around 240,000 clones, 65% to 90% of them seen just once. CDR1 and CDR2 (germline): SNHLY, FYNNEI. The V gene lost 6 bases and the J gene lost 5 bases, with 23 bases spanning the gap. The CDR3 is made up of 17 amino acids. The clonotype was recovered from a woman aged 45-65 years with acute or convalescent COVID-19. The sequenced material came from peripheral blood. This chain links TRBV2 with TRBJ1-5; D may be TRBD1 (5 bases). The CDR3 sequence: CASRLGVTAAGDQPQHF. Here the CDR3 DNA reads TGTGCCAGCAGGCTGGGCGTGACAGCGGCGGGAGATCAGCCCCAGCATTTT.